A selection of T cell receptor beta chains follows, all from one sample in a study of CD8+CD57+ T cells in acquired aplastic anemia. TCRdb re-called the reads with MiXCR, one entry per CDR3 protein. The table includes under 200,000 distinct CDR3 sequences, just under 65% detected once. Sample: sorted CD4+, CD8+, or CD8+CD57+ T cells (not recorded which) from PBMCs. All receptors come from a human donor in good health. The CDR3 runs from the conserved cysteine through the conserved F or W. D genes are given only for firm matches. A clone size is listed for some rows: how often the clone was seen (once, few, many), or a class if it is expanded.

v_gene	j_gene	abundance	d_gene	CDR3aa	CDR3nt
TRBV29-1	TRBJ2-4	NA	NA	CSVEEGRGGIQYF	TGCAGCGTTGAGGAGGGGCGAGGGGGCATTCAGTACTTC
TRBV29-1	TRBJ2-6	NA	NA	CSVGGGTGANVLTF	TGCAGCGTCGGAGGGGGGACTGGGGCCAACGTCCTGACTTTC
TRBV2	TRBJ1-5	NA	TRBD1	CASREDRDLSPQHF	TGTGCCAGCAGGGAAGACAGGGATCTGTCGCCCCAGCATTTT
TRBV9	TRBJ1-6	NA	TRBD1	CASSVEGTGTPLHF	TGTGCCAGCAGCGTAGAGGGGACAGGGACACCCCTCCACTTT
TRBV5-6	TRBJ2-7	NA	NA	CASSPGRNYEQYF	TGTGCCAGCAGCCCCGGCAGGAACTACGAGCAGTACTTC
TRBV7-9	TRBJ2-1	many	TRBD1	CASSLAQGIHNEQFF	TGTGCCAGCAGCTTAGCACAGGGGATCCACAATGAGCAGTTCTTC
TRBV20-1	TRBJ2-5	NA	NA	CSASGLGTQYF	TGCAGTGCTAGCGGTCTGGGGACCCAGTACTTC
TRBV6-1	TRBJ2-7	NA	NA	CASSYSDGWTYEQYF	TGTGCCAGCAGTTACTCTGACGGATGGACCTACGAGCAGTACTTC
TRBV12-3/TRBV12-4	TRBJ2-7	many	TRBD1	CASSLGRQGVTRKDF	TGTGCCAGCAGTTTAGGAAGACAGGGAGTAACGCGGAAGGACTTC
TRBV19	TRBJ1-3	NA	NA	CASNEGGSGNTIYF	TGTGCCAGTAACGAGGGGGGCTCTGGAAACACCATATATTTT
TRBV25-1	TRBJ1-2	NA	TRBD1	CASSGEGPGQIYGYTF	TGTGCCAGCAGTGGGGAGGGACCGGGACAGATATATGGCTACACCTTC
TRBV7-2	TRBJ2-3	NA	NA	CASTPSGHTDTQYF	TGTGCCAGCACCCCCAGCGGACACACAGATACGCAGTATTTT
TRBV5-4	TRBJ2-5	NA	TRBD2	CASSYGTSGEETQYF	TGTGCCAGCAGCTATGGGACTAGCGGGGAAGAGACCCAGTACTTC
TRBV7-8	TRBJ1-5	NA	NA	CASSLRGGANQPQHF	TGTGCCAGCAGCTTACGCGGCGGCGCGAATCAGCCCCAGCATTTT
TRBV20-1	TRBJ1-1	many	NA	CSARMALEAFF	TGCAGTGCTAGGATGGCGTTAGAAGCTTTCTTT
TRBV29-1	TRBJ2-1	NA	NA	CSVGGRGNEQFF	TGCAGCGTTGGGGGCAGGGGCAATGAGCAGTTCTTC
TRBV6-5	TRBJ2-1	many	NA	CASSSGGEQFF	TGTGCCAGCAGTTCAGGAGGTGAGCAGTTCTTC
TRBV10-3	TRBJ1-2	few	NA	CAIRKDLVGGYTF	TGTGCCATCAGGAAAGACCTCGTGGGCGGCTACACCTTC
TRBV7-6	TRBJ2-7	few	NA	CASSLIPTEQYF	TGTGCCAGCAGCTTAATCCCGACAGAGCAGTACTTC
TRBV15	TRBJ2-7	few	NA	CATSREGVGGYEQYF	TGTGCCACCAGCAGAGAAGGGGTCGGTGGGTACGAGCAGTACTTC
TRBV10-3	TRBJ2-3	NA	TRBD2	CAISAGGGRTDTQYF	TGTGCCATCAGTGCAGGCGGGGGGCGGACAGATACGCAGTACTTT
TRBV2	TRBJ1-1	NA	NA	CASSYGGTEAFF	TGTGCCAGCAGTTACGGAGGCACTGAAGCTTTCTTT
TRBV10-3	TRBJ2-3	NA	NA	CASAGANSDTQYF	TGTGCCAGCGCCGGGGCCAATTCAGATACGCAGTATTTT
TRBV6-2/TRBV6-3	TRBJ1-1	many	NA	CASTPGGWTEAFF	TGTGCCAGCACCCCGGGGGGGTGGACTGAAGCTTTCTTT
TRBV19	TRBJ2-1	NA	NA	CASSIGSGTYNEQFF	TGTGCCAGTAGTATAGGTAGCGGAACCTACAATGAGCAGTTCTTC
TRBV10-3	TRBJ2-6	NA	TRBD1	CATAGTAGSGANVLTF	TGTGCCACCGCCGGGACAGCTGGCTCTGGGGCCAACGTCCTGACTTTC
TRBV6-4	TRBJ2-3	NA	TRBD2	CASSDAASGGTDTQYF	TGTGCCAGCAGTGATGCGGCTAGCGGAGGCACAGATACGCAGTATTTT